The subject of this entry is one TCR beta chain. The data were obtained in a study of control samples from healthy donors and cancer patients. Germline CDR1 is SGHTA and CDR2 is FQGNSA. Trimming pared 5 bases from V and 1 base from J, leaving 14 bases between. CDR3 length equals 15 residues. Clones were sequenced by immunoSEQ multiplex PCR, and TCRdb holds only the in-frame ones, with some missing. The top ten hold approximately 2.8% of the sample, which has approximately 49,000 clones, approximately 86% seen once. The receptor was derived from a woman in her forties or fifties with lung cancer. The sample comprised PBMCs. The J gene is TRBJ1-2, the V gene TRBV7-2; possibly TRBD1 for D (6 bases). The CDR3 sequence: CASSLQGFGNYGYTF. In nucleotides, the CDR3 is TGTGCCAGCAGCCTACAGGGTTTTGGTAACTATGGCTACACCTTC.